What follows are 11 T cell receptor beta chains derived from one specimen sequenced in a study of blood T cell repertoires in COVID-19. Sequencing was performed with immunoSEQ multiplex PCR; in TCRdb, only in-frame clones are kept and a portion is missing. The sample consists of approximately 300,000 clones, roughly 89% of them appearing once. The sample comprised PBMCs or T cells enriched from blood (not recorded which). The origin of the receptors is a man aged 55 to 70 who had recovered from COVID-19.

The chain combines TRBV9 with TRBJ2-2; 10 bases are a match to TRBD2. Trimming removed 2 bases from V and 1 base from J; junction bases left unmatched: 5. The CDR3 runs to 17 residues. Germline CDR1 SGDLS, CDR2 YYNGEE. This CDR3 is CASSVRLAGVNTGELFF. CDR3 coding DNA: TGTGCCAGCAGCGTTAGGCTAGCGGGAGTGAACACCGGGGAGCTGTTTTTT.

The rearrangement links TRBV3-1 (or the pseudogene TRBV3-2) to TRBJ2-7; 7 bases match TRBD1. Germline CDR1 and CDR2: LGHDT and YNNKEL (reference sequence). This CDR3 spans 12 amino acids. Trimming took 4 bases from V and 11 from J; bases not matched to a gene: 8. The CDR3 DNA is TGTGCCAGCAGCCTCCTTGGACAGGTGGAGTACTTC. Its translation: CASSLLGQVEYF.

The chain recombines TRBV19 with TRBJ1-4; TRBD1 matches at 10 bases. This CDR3 has 15 amino acids. Trimming removed 6 bases from V and 10 bases from J; junction bases left unmatched: 11. CDR1 and CDR2 (germline): LNHDA, SQIVND (reference sequence). CDR3 amino acids: CASSTGTGERGKLFF. The DNA for the CDR3 is TGTGCCAGTAGCACCGGGACAGGGGAAAGAGGAAAACTGTTTTTT.

The rearrangement uses TRBV5-1 and TRBJ1-2; D is unresolved. V lost 0 bases to trimming and J lost 4 bases, with 10 bases between them. CDR3 length equals 14 residues. CDR1 and CDR2 (germline): SGHRS, YFSETQ. CDR3 sequence: CASSLGRRSYGYTF. Written as DNA, the CDR3 is TGCGCCAGCAGCTTGGGCCGCAGATCCTATGGCTACACCTTC.

The chain is built from TRBV5-1 and TRBJ1-1; the match to TRBD1 covers 11 bases. CDR1 and CDR2 from the germline V gene are SGHRS and YFSETQ. The CDR3 length is 14 residues. The V segment lost 7 bases and the J segment 6 bases; nucleotides outside the gene matches: 8. CDR3 sequence: CASRRDRGDAEAFF. The CDR3 bases are TGCGCCAGCCGAAGGGACAGGGGGGACGCTGAAGCTTTCTTT.

The gene calls are TRBV24-1 and TRBJ2-2, with D tentatively TRBD2 (6 bases). V was trimmed by 4 bases and J by 4 bases, leaving 18 bases between them. The CDR3 spans 17 residues. Germline V CDR1 and CDR2: KGHDR, SFDVKD. CDR3 nucleotides: TGTGCCACCAGTGACCCCGGAGGGAATCCAGGCACCGGGGAGCTGTTTTTT. It is translated as CATSDPGGNPGTGELFF.

This clone was picked up a small number of times. This chain links TRBV9 with TRBJ2-2; 11 bases align to TRBD2. The germline CDR1 and CDR2 sequences are SGDLS and YYNGEE. The V segment lost 2 bases and the J segment 7 bases; nucleotides outside the gene matches: 4. This CDR3 spans 15 amino acids. CDR3 nucleotide sequence: TGTGCCAGCAGCGTGACTAGCGGGATTAACGGGGAGCTGTTTTTT. As protein: CASSVTSGINGELFF.

This clone was seen a handful of times. The V and J genes are TRBV11-1 and TRBJ1-1; TRBD1 matches at 7 bases. This CDR3 comprises 14 residues. Germline V lookup: CDR1 SGHAT, CDR2 FQDESV (reference sequence). J gave up 7 bases and V 3 bases, and 8 bases lay outside the gene matches. CDR3 coding DNA: TGTGCCAGCAGCTTTGAAAGGGGGCGAGGTGAAGCTTTCTTT. Protein: CASSFERGRGEAFF.

CDR3 loop: CASSVATGQETQYF. DNA of the CDR3: TGTGCCAGCAGCGTGGCGACAGGGCAAGAGACCCAGTACTTC. This chain connects TRBV9 to TRBJ2-5; 7 bases map to TRBD1. The CDR3 totals 14 residues. Germline values: CDR1 SGDLS, CDR2 YYNGEE. V was pared by 2 bases and J by 2 bases, with 3 bases of the junction left unmatched.

The chain recombines TRBV28 with TRBJ2-6; maybe TRBD2 (6 bases). Germline V gene sequence: CDR1 MDHEN, CDR2 SYDVKM. The CDR3 is made up of 19 amino acids. V dropped 6 bases and J dropped 4 bases, with 25 bases sitting between them. Here the CDR3 DNA reads TGTGCCAGCAGCTACAAGAAGGATAGGGACTGGCCCGGGGCCAACGTCCTGACTTTC. Translation: CASSYKKDRDWPGANVLTF.

The rearrangement joins TRBV10-2 to TRBJ2-3; tentative D call: TRBD1 (6 bases). Germline CDR1 and CDR2: WSHSY and SAAADI. Trimming stripped 10 bases from V and 0 bases from J, with 17 bases between. The CDR3 totals 15 residues. CDR3 nucleotide sequence: TGCGCCACCGCGAAGGGGGTTCTCAGCACAGATACGCAGTATTTT. This codes for CATAKGVLSTDTQYF.